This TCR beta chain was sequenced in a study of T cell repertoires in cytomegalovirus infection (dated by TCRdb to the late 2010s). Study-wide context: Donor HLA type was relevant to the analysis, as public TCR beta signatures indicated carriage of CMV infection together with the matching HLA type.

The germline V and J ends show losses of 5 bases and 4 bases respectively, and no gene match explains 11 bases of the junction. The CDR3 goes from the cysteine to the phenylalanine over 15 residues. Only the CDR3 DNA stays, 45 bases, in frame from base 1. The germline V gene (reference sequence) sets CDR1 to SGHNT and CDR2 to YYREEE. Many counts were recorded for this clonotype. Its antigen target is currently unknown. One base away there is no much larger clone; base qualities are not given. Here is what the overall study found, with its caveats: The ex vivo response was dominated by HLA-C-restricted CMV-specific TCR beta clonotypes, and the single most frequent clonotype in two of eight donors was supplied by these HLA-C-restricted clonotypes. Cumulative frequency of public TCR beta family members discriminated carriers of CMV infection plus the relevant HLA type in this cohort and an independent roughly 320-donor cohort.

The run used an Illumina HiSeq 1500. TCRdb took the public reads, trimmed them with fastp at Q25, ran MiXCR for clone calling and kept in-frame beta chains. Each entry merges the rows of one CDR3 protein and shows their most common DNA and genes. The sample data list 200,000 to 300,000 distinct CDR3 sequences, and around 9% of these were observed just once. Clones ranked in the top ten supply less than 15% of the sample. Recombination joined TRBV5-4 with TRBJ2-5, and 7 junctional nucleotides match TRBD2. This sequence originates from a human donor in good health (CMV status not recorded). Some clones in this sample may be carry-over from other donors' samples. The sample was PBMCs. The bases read TGTGCCAGCAGTTTGCAGGAGGGAGGGTTAGAGACCCAGTACTTC. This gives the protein CASSLQEGGLETQYF.